This T cell receptor (beta chain) is drawn from a study of shared clonotypes between healthy human individuals. V shed 6 bases and J shed 1 base, with 9 bases lying between them. Germline values: CDR1 SGHVS, CDR2 FQNEAQ. This CDR3 has 13 residues. Details on this clone: This may be a read error: a much more frequent sequence differs by one nucleotide.

Clones were sequenced by immunoSEQ multiplex PCR, and TCRdb holds only the in-frame ones, with some missing. The data contain about 2 million clones, 90% to 95% of them singletons. The sample consisted of naive CD4+ T cells sorted from blood. Regarding subset: CD45RA+ positively selected. The chain uses TRBV7-8 and TRBJ1-1; D is uncertain. The origin of this receptor is a man aged 18 to 29 in good health. As DNA, the CDR3 is TGTGCCAGCAGGTTGGCAGGGAACACTGAAGCTTTCTTT. This codes for CASRLAGNTEAFF. The full variable domain, completed using reference TRBV7-8 and TRBJ1-1, is GAGVSQSPRYKVAKRGQDVALRCDPISGHVSLFWYQQALGQGPEFLTYFQNEAQLDKSGLPSDRFFAERPEGSVSTLKIQRTQQEDSAVYLCASRLAGNTEAFFGQGTRLTVV.